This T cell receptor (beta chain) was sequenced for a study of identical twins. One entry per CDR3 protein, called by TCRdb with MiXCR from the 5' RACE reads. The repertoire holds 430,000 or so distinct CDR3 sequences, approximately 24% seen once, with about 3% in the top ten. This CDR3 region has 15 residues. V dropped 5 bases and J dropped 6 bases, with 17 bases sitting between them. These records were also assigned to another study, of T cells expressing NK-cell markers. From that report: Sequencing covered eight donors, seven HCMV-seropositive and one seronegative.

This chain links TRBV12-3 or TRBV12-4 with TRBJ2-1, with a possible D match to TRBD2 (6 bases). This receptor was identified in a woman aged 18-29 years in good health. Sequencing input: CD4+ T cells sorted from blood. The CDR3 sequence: CASSPFGGRINEQFF. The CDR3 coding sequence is TGTGCCAGCAGTCCTTTCGGGGGACGGATCAATGAGCAGTTCTTC.